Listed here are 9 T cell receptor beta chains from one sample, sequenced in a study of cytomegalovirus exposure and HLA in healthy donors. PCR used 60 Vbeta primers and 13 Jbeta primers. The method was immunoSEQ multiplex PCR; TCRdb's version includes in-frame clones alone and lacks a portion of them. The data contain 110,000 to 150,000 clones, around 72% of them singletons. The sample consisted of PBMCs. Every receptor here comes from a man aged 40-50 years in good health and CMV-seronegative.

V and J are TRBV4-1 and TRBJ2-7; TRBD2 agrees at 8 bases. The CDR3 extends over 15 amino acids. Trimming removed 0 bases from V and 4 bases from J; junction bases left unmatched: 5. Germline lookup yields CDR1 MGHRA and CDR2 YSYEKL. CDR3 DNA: TGCGCCAGCAGCCAAGACTTTACTAGCGGTTACGAGCAGTACTTC. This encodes CASSQDFTSGYEQYF.

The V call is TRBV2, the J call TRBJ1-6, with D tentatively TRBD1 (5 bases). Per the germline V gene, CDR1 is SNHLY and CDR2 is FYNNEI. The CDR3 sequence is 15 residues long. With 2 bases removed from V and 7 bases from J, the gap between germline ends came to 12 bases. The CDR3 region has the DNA TGTGCCAGCAGTGAACAGGGTCACGGGAATTCACCCCTCCACTTT. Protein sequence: CASSEQGHGNSPLHF.

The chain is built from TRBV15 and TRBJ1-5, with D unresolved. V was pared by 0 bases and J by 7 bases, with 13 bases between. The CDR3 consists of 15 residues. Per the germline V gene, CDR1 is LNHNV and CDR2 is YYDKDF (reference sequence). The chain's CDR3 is CATSREVSGVQPQHF. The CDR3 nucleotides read TGTGCCACCAGCAGAGAAGTCTCCGGGGTCCAGCCCCAGCATTTT.

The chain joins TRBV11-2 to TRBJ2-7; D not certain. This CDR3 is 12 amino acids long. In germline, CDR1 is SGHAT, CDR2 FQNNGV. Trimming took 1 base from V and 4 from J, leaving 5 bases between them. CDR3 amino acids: CASSLVDYEQYF. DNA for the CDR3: TGTGCCAGCAGCTTAGTAGATTACGAGCAGTACTTC.

The CDR3 DNA reads as TGTGCCAGCACTTTCGGGACTAGCGGGGGAGGAGAGCAGTACTTC. The encoded protein is CASTFGTSGGGEQYF. The rearrangement joins TRBV6-6 to TRBJ2-7; 14 nucleotides match TRBD2. This CDR3 is 15 amino acids long. Looked up from germline, CDR1 is MNHNY and CDR2 is SVGAGI (reference sequence). The trim removed 7 bases at V and 7 bases at J, leaving 9 bases unmatched.

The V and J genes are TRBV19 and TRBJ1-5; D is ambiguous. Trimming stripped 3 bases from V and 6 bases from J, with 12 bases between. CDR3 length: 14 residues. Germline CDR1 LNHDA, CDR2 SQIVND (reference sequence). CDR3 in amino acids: CASSIDGAIQPQHF. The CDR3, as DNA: TGTGCCAGTAGTATCGACGGAGCGATTCAGCCCCAGCATTTT.

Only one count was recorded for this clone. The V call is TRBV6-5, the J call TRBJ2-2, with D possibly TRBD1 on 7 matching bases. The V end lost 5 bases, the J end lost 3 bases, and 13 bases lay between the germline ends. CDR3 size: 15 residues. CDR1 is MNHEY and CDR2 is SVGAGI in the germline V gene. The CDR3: CASSKDREDTGELFF. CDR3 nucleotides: TGTGCCAGCAGTAAAGACAGGGAGGACACCGGGGAGCTGTTTTTT.

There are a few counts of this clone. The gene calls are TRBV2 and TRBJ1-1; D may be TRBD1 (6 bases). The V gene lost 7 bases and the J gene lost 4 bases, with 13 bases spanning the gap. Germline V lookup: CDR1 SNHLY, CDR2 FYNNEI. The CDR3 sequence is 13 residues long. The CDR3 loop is CASMRTGPTEAFF. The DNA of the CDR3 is TGTGCCAGCATGCGAACAGGGCCCACTGAAGCTTTCTTT.

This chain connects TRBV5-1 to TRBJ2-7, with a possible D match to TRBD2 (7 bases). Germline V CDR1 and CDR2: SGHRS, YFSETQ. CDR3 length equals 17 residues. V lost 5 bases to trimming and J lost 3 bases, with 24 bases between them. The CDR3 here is CASSGGRGGDKVYEQYF. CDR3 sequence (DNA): TGCGCCAGCAGTGGAGGCAGGGGAGGGGATAAGGTCTACGAGCAGTACTTC.